A selection of T cell receptor beta chains follows, all from one sample in a study of cytomegalovirus exposure and HLA in healthy donors. Sequenced by immunoSEQ multiplex PCR; TCRdb stores in-frame clones only, minus some. This sample has about 190,000 clones, with around 87% found just once. Sequenced material: PBMCs. The receptors shown here come from a man younger than 45 in good health and CMV-seronegative. Both conserved end residues are trimmed from each CDR3. Each record gives: clone size, D gene, J gene, V gene, CDR3 protein. The D gene is left open where the match is weak. Some rows mark clone size as missing; the rest say once, few, many or name a class of expanded clone.

- | - | TRBJ1-5 | TRBV28 | ASKDGEGTAQPQH
- | - | TRBJ2-1 | TRBV11-2 | ASSLDRWGVGEQF
- | TRBD2 | TRBJ2-1 | TRBV5-1 | ASSPTGTSGTNEQF
few | - | TRBJ1-1 | TRBV5-1 | ASSPDLRQNTEAF
- | - | TRBJ2-3 | TRBV4-1 | ASSRDRVTQY
few | TRBD1 | TRBJ1-5 | TRBV16 | ASSQLQGGGQPQH
- | - | TRBJ1-1 | TRBV6-1 | ASSEMAMNTEAF
- | - | TRBJ2-7 | TRBV27 | ASSLSRRAEQY
- | - | TRBJ2-7 | TRBV14 | ASSQDIASSSYEQY
once | TRBD2 | TRBJ2-5 | TRBV7-9 | ASSSVWAGGRETQY
- | - | TRBJ2-3 | TRBV4-2 | ASAFGGRNTDTQY
once | TRBD1 | TRBJ2-5 | TRBV5-1 | ASSLGDRAIWPPQETQY
- | TRBD2 | TRBJ2-2 | TRBV27 | ASSLAGGHTGELF
- | - | TRBJ1-5 | TRBV27 | ASRGTPSNQPQH
- | - | TRBJ1-5 | TRBV7-6 | ASSLTAGNQPQH
once | TRBD1 | TRBJ1-1 | TRBV7-9 | SSRSQTGRNTEAF
few | TRBD2 | TRBJ2-3 | TRBV2 | ASNTGTSGTYSTDTQY
- | TRBD2 | TRBJ2-5 | TRBV4-1 | ASSQGGGAGVETQY
- | TRBD1 | TRBJ2-1 | TRBV7-9 | ASSSKTGGNEQF
- | - | TRBJ2-1 | TRBV20-1 | SAAYNEQF
- | TRBD2 | TRBJ2-2 | TRBV4-2 | ASSQGGRGLAASPGELF
- | TRBD1 | TRBJ2-7 | TRBV30 | AHGQGRDEQY
- | TRBD1 | TRBJ1-4 | TRBV10-3 | AISEGGTVNEKLF
- | TRBD1 | TRBJ2-2 | TRBV29-1 | SVPGQGRTGELF
- | TRBD2 | TRBJ2-7 | TRBV7-6 | ASSLYQRESHEQY
- | TRBD2 | TRBJ2-3 | TRBV7-2 | ASSLEFSLAAFTDTQY
- | - | - | TRBV20-1 | SVRQAYEQY